The 31 T cell receptor beta chains below come from one sample, sequenced in a study of T-cell memory formation after mild COVID-19. A single record per CDR3 protein comes from TCRdb applying MiXCR to the 5' RACE reads. The sample lists around 300,000 distinct CDR3 sequences, just under 20% occurring once. The sequenced sample was PBMCs or a T cell subset sorted from them (not recorded which). These receptors all stem from a man aged 18 to 29 who had mild COVID-19 (a few samples of this study predate the infection). Cell type and time point are not known.

The chain is built from TRBV27 and TRBJ1-2; D not certain. The length of the CDR3 is 14 residues. Trimming cost V 0 bases and J 4 bases, with 9 bases left between them. Germline V gene sequence: CDR1 MNHEY, CDR2 SMNVEV (reference sequence). CDR3 region: CASSLSYGSYGYTF. CDR3 DNA sequence: TGTGCCAGCAGTTTATCGTACGGGTCCTATGGCTACACCTTC.

This clonotype came up a few times. The rearrangement joins TRBV6-1 to TRBJ1-5; no clear D. V was trimmed by 3 bases and J by 3 bases, leaving 15 bases between them. Germline V gene data show CDR1 as MNHNS and CDR2 as SASEGT. The CDR3 sequence is 16 residues long. The CDR3 protein is CASSEEPWDTNQPQHF. CDR3 DNA sequence: TGTGCCAGCAGTGAGGAACCCTGGGATACCAATCAGCCCCAGCATTTT.

The chain combines TRBV5-1 with TRBJ2-2, with 12 bases identical to TRBD2. V lost 3 bases to trimming and J lost 4 bases; unmatched junction nucleotides: 7. CDR3 length: 17 amino acids. CDR1 is SGHRS and CDR2 is YFSETQ in the germline V gene. CDR3 sequence: CASSWSLAGGRTGELFF. The CDR3 region has the DNA TGCGCCAGCAGCTGGAGCCTAGCGGGGGGGCGCACCGGGGAGCTGTTTTTT.

The chain couples TRBV4-3 to TRBJ2-3; TRBD2 matches 9 bases. The CDR3 consists of 17 residues. The J segment lost 9 bases and the V segment lost 0 bases, leaving 13 bases of the junction unmatched. Germline V gene data show CDR1 as LGHNA and CDR2 as YSLEER. The CDR3 loop reads CASSQESAAGGPGTQYF. The DNA of the CDR3 is TGCGCCAGCAGCCAAGAGTCGGCGGCGGGGGGGCCTGGCACGCAGTATTTT.

The sample holds many counts of this clonotype. The chain couples TRBV4-1 to TRBJ1-2; perhaps TRBD1 as D (5 bases). This CDR3 is built from 15 residues. V lost 3 bases and J lost 2, with 13 bases in between. Germline CDR1 reads MGHRA; CDR2 reads YSYEKL. This CDR3 is CASSQTTETNYGYTF. CDR3 nucleotides: TGCGCCAGCAGCCAGACGACAGAGACCAACTATGGCTACACCTTC.

This clonotype was seen a few times. The genes are TRBV7-9 and TRBJ2-5, with 7 bases matching TRBD2. The CDR3 consists of 15 residues. J lost 1 base, V lost 5 bases, and 7 bases had no gene match. Germline CDR1 SEHNR, CDR2 FQNEAQ (reference sequence). The CDR3 DNA reads TGTGCCAGCAGCGGGGTTTGGGGGGGCCAAGAGACCCAGTACTTC. Translation gives CASSGVWGGQETQYF. The full variable domain, in which reference TRBV7-9 and TRBJ2-5 provide the parts outside the CDR3, is DTGVSQNPRHKITKRGQNVTFRCDPISEHNRLYWYRQTLGQGPEFLTYFQNEAQLEKSRLLSDRFSAERPKGSFSTLEIQRTEQGDSAMYLCASSGVWGGQETQYFGPGTRLLVL.

This clonotype has only a few counts. This chain joins TRBV4-1 and TRBJ2-7; 10 positions agree with TRBD1. Germline CDR1 and CDR2: MGHRA and YSYEKL. This CDR3 has 13 amino acids. With 3 bases clipped from V and 5 bases from J, the junction kept 1 base outside the gene matches. The CDR3 bases are TGCGCCAGCAGCCACGGGACAGGGGACGAGCAGTACGTC. Protein sequence: CASSHGTGDEQYV.

Remarks on this clonotype: The junction differs from germline at one of its ends, possibly a read error. This chain joins TRBV11-2 and TRBJ1-5; D is possibly TRBD1 (5 bases). Germline V gives CDR1 SGHAT, CDR2 FQNNGV. The CDR3 extends over 14 amino acids. This chain's CDR3 is CASSFDSSNQPQHF. CDR3 in DNA: TGTGCCAGCAGCTTTGACAGTAGCAATCAACCCCAGCATTTT.

This clonotype turned up a few times. The rearrangement joins TRBV2 to TRBJ2-7; unclear D gene. The CDR3 totals 12 residues. Looked up from germline, CDR1 is SNHLY and CDR2 is FYNNEI. The V gene lost 6 bases and the J gene lost 0 bases, with 6 bases spanning the gap. The CDR3 loop reads CASSQNSYEQYV. In DNA, the CDR3 is TGTGCCAGCAGCCAAAACTCCTACGAGCAGTACGTC.

This chain joins TRBV6-2 or TRBV6-3 and TRBJ2-6; 7 nucleotides line up with TRBD1. The CDR3 spans 16 residues. V shed 5 bases, J shed 3 bases, and the junction held 7 bases outside the gene matches. The germline CDR1 and CDR2 sequences are MNHEY and SVGEGT. CDR3 nucleotide sequence: TGTGCCAGCAGTCCCCTTGACAGGGTTGGGGCCAACGTCCTGACTTTC. This encodes CASSPLDRVGANVLTF.

This clonotype has only a few counts. The chain combines TRBV20-1 with TRBJ1-1, with a weak D call TRBD1 (6 bases). CDR1 and CDR2 from the germline V gene are DFQATT and SNEGSKA (reference sequence). CDR3 size: 13 residues. Trimming removed 6 bases at V and 0 bases at J, with 11 bases between. Written as DNA, the CDR3 is TGCAGTGCCCAGGGACACCTGAACACTGAAGCTTTCTTT. It yields the protein CSAQGHLNTEAFF.

This clonotype occurred a few times. The chain recombines TRBV28 with TRBJ1-6, with TRBD1 identical over 7 bases. This CDR3 has 12 amino acids. V trimming: 8 bases; J trimming: 6 bases; junction bases outside the gene matches: 1. CDR1 is MDHEN, CDR2 SYDVKM, per germline. CDR3 loop: CASDRANSPLHF. CDR3 sequence (DNA): TGTGCCAGCGACAGGGCTAATTCACCCCTCCACTTT.

V and J are TRBV27 and TRBJ2-7, with a tentative D call TRBD2 (5 bases). Germline V CDR1 and CDR2: MNHEY, SMNVEV (reference sequence). The CDR3 is made up of 13 amino acids. The V gene lost 0 bases and the J gene lost 6 bases, with 9 bases spanning the gap. The DNA of the CDR3 is TGTGCCAGCAGTTTATCCCCTCGGGGCGAGCAGTACTTC. Its translation is CASSLSPRGEQYF.

This chain joins TRBV10-2 and TRBJ1-5; D is perhaps TRBD1 (6 bases). Germline V lookup: CDR1 WSHSY, CDR2 SAAADI. Trimming removed 8 bases at V and 2 bases at J, with 13 bases between. CDR3 size: 14 residues. CDR3 DNA sequence: TGCGCCAGCGGGAGGACAGACGGCAATCAGCCCCAGCATTTT. This sequence encodes CASGRTDGNQPQHF.

The chain carries TRBV27 and TRBJ2-7, with D possibly TRBD1 on 6 matching bases. Trimming took off 3 bases at V and 2 bases at J, with 17 bases between the two ends. Germline V lookup: CDR1 MNHEY, CDR2 SMNVEV (reference sequence). This CDR3 region has 16 residues. As DNA, the CDR3 is TGTGCCAGCAGTTTCGTGAACCGTCAGGGGCCCTACGAGCAGTACTTC. Its protein is CASSFVNRQGPYEQYF.

This clonotype was detected ten times or more. The CDR3 DNA reads as TGCGCCAGCAGCTTATTTTTTAGCGGGGAAGAGACCCAGTACTTC. Translated, it gives CASSLFFSGEETQYF. The chain couples TRBV5-1 to TRBJ2-5; 8 bases are shared with TRBD2. J gave up 3 bases and V 2 bases, and 6 bases lay outside the gene matches. Germline CDR1 reads SGHRS; CDR2 reads YFSETQ. CDR3 length equals 15 residues.

This sequence joins TRBV12-3 or TRBV12-4 and TRBJ1-5, with 10 bases matching TRBD1. Trimming at V came to 5 bases and at J to 7 bases, leaving 2 bases not matched to a gene. This CDR3 has 13 residues. CDR3 loop: CASSGQGEQPQHF. Here the CDR3 DNA reads TGTGCCAGCAGTGGACAGGGGGAACAGCCCCAGCATTTT.

This chain joins TRBV6-2 or TRBV6-3 and TRBJ1-6; tentative D call: TRBD1 (5 bases). The germline V gene has CDR1 MNHEY and CDR2 SVGEGT. The CDR3 spans 14 residues. V lost 11 bases to trimming and J lost 5 bases, with 16 bases between them. DNA for the CDR3: TGTGCCGGCCACGGGACGGCTGATAATTCACCCCTCCACTTT. Translated, it gives CAGHGTADNSPLHF.

This clonotype was observed a handful of times. The rearrangement links TRBV24-1 to TRBJ2-3; D call uncertain. V lost 7 bases to trimming and J lost 5 bases, with 6 bases between them. Germline lookup yields CDR1 KGHDR and CDR2 SFDVKD. This CDR3 has 11 residues. The CDR3 loop reads CATRLGDTQYF. CDR3 DNA sequence: TGTGCCACCAGGTTAGGAGATACGCAGTATTTT.

The gene calls are TRBV20-1 and TRBJ1-1; D gene unclear. Trimming removed 3 bases from V and 1 base from J, with 9 bases in between. CDR1 and CDR2 (germline): DFQATT, SNEGSKA (reference sequence). The CDR3 runs 13 residues. CDR3 bases: TGCAGTGCTAGGATCCGAGAGAACACTGAAGCTTTCTTT. Translating gives CSARIRENTEAFF.

In its sample, this clonotype was seen many times. The J gene is TRBJ2-7, the V gene TRBV12-3 or TRBV12-4; a possible D gene is TRBD2 (6 bases). CDR3 size: 17 residues. The V end was cut by 2 bases, the J end by 1 base, with 18 bases between. This CDR3 is CASSLRGETRRSYEQYF. Here the CDR3 DNA reads TGTGCCAGCAGTTTAAGAGGGGAGACTAGGCGGTCCTACGAGCAGTACTTC.

The gene calls are TRBV6-5 and TRBJ1-6, with D possibly matching TRBD1 (6 bases). This CDR3 is built from 15 residues. Germline CDR1 reads MNHEY; CDR2 reads SVGAGI. Trimming removed 0 bases at V and 8 bases at J, with 11 bases between. CDR3 DNA: TGTGCCAGCAGTTACTCGTGGGACACTTATTCACCCCTCCACTTT. Translation gives CASSYSWDTYSPLHF.

This clonotype was recorded a few times. This CDR3 is CSEGGSGLNEQFF. The DNA for the CDR3 is TGCAGTGAGGGGGGGTCCGGTCTCAATGAGCAGTTCTTC. J is TRBJ2-1 and V is TRBV20-1; tentatively, D is TRBD2 (7 bases). The germline V gene encodes CDR1 DFQATT and CDR2 SNEGSKA (reference sequence). The CDR3 totals 13 residues. The V end lost 7 bases, the J end lost 6 bases, and 16 bases lay between the germline ends.

Here the CDR3 reads CASSSAGGPGNEQFF. The CDR3 nucleotides are TGTGCCAGCAGTTCCGCGGGGGGGCCAGGCAATGAGCAGTTCTTC. This chain uses TRBV6-2 or TRBV6-3 with TRBJ2-1; 9 bases line up with TRBD2. The J segment lost 6 bases and the V segment lost 4 bases, leaving 7 bases of the junction unmatched. The CDR3 covers 15 residues. The V gene's germline CDR1 is MNHEY and CDR2 SVGEGT.

The CDR3: CASSLVGFGRNIQYF. As DNA, the CDR3 is TGTGCCAGCAGCTTAGTTGGGTTTGGACGTAACATTCAGTACTTC. This chain uses TRBV7-9 with TRBJ2-4, with unresolved D. The CDR3 is 15 residues long. CDR1 and CDR2 from the germline V gene are SEHNR and FQNEAQ (reference sequence). V was clipped by 1 base and J by 7 bases, with 14 bases between them. Full variable domain (rest looked up from reference TRBV7-9 and TRBJ2-4): DTGVSQNPRHKITKRGQNVTFRCDPISEHNRLYWYRQTLGQGPEFLTYFQNEAQLEKSRLLSDRFSAERPKGSFSTLEIQRTEQGDSAMYLCASSLVGFGRNIQYFGAGTRLSVL.

This clonotype has just a few counts. The rearrangement uses TRBV12-3 or TRBV12-4 and TRBJ2-5; 9 nucleotides line up with TRBD1. J was trimmed by 5 bases and V by 7 bases; bases with no gene match: 11. The CDR3 has 15 amino acids. The CDR3 loop is CASNLDRGAPETQYF. The CDR3 DNA is TGTGCCAGCAATCTGGACAGGGGAGCCCCGGAGACCCAGTACTTC.

This rearrangement joins TRBV20-1 to TRBJ2-7, with 8 bases fitting TRBD1. The junction had 5 bases not matched to a gene; V was cut back by 0 bases and J by 1 base. This CDR3 spans 15 amino acids. CDR1 and CDR2 from the germline V gene are DFQATT and SNEGSKA (reference sequence). The CDR3 DNA follows: TGCAGTGCTAGAGACTCGCAGGGGGCTTCCTACGAGCAGTACTTC. Amino acid sequence: CSARDSQGASYEQYF.

CDR3 DNA: TGTGCCAGCAGCCGGGGGACCGGACCTTATGGCTACACCTTC. Translated: CASSRGTGPYGYTF. The chain uses TRBV7-9 and TRBJ1-2; D may be TRBD1 (5 bases). Germline loops: CDR1 SEHNR, CDR2 FQNEAQ (reference sequence). V was clipped by 5 bases and J by 5 bases, with 15 bases between them. The CDR3 covers 14 residues. Full variable domain (outside the CDR3, taken from reference TRBV7-9 and TRBJ1-2): DTGVSQNPRHKITKRGQNVTFRCDPISEHNRLYWYRQTLGQGPEFLTYFQNEAQLEKSRLLSDRFSAERPKGSFSTLEIQRTEQGDSAMYLCASSRGTGPYGYTFGSGTRLTVV.

This clonotype was seen a few times. This sequence joins TRBV7-9 and TRBJ2-5; the D gene is possibly TRBD1 (5 bases). Trimming cost V 5 bases and J 5 bases, with 12 bases left between them. CDR3 length equals 13 residues. Germline assignment: CDR1 SEHNR and CDR2 FQNEAQ (reference sequence). CDR3 region: CASSTRVVETQYF. CDR3 DNA sequence: TGTGCCAGCAGCACCAGGGTAGTGGAGACCCAGTACTTC.

This clonotype has a handful of counts. The chain employs TRBV7-2 and TRBJ2-5; D is tentatively TRBD1 or TRBD2 (6 bases each). V shed 11 bases and J shed 5 bases, with 18 bases lying between them. This CDR3 contains 13 residues. From germline, CDR1 is SGHTA and CDR2 FQGNSA. The CDR3 region has the DNA TGTGCCTGGGGACTGGGGGCGGGGGAGACCCAGTACTTC. It is translated as CAWGLGAGETQYF.

The J gene is TRBJ2-7, the V gene TRBV7-9; the D is unclear. Germline CDR1 is SEHNR and CDR2 is FQNEAQ (reference sequence). The CDR3 totals 15 residues. Trimming took 1 base from V and 2 from J, leaving 12 bases between them. CDR3 DNA sequence: TGTGCCAGCAGCTTAGGTCTAACCGGCCCCTACGAGCAGTACTTC. This encodes CASSLGLTGPYEQYF. The full variable domain, its missing parts supplied by reference TRBV7-9 and TRBJ2-7, is DTGVSQNPRHKITKRGQNVTFRCDPISEHNRLYWYRQTLGQGPEFLTYFQNEAQLEKSRLLSDRFSAERPKGSFSTLEIQRTEQGDSAMYLCASSLGLTGPYEQYFGPGTRLTVT.